This is a list of T cell receptor beta chains from one sample in a study of blood T cell repertoires in COVID-19. The repertoire was sequenced with immunoSEQ multiplex PCR; TCRdb's copy has only in-frame clones and lacks some. The sample has fewer than 350,000 clones; about 91% are singletons. Sequenced: peripheral blood. Receptors originate from a young man with COVID-19, enrolled during active disease. CDR3s include the opening cysteine and the closing phenylalanine or tryptophan. A D gene is named only where the DNA matches it firmly. Only some rows state a clone size, as once, few, many or a class for expanded clones.

j_gene	len	abundance	d_gene	v_gene	CDR3nt	CDR3aa
TRBJ2-7	12	.	.	TRBV5-6	TGTGCCAGCAGCTTGGGTATGTACGAGCAGTACTTC	CASSLGMYEQYF
TRBJ2-3	15	.	TRBD2	TRBV5-8	TGTGCCAGCAGCTTAGAGCGGGGACTTTCAGATACGCAGTATTTT	CASSLERGLSDTQYF
TRBJ1-4	14	.	TRBD1	TRBV28	TGTGCCAGCAGTCACGGACAGGGTAATGAAAAACTGTTTTTT	CASSHGQGNEKLFF
TRBJ2-7	16	.	.	TRBV18	TGTGCCAGCTCCGCAACCGCGCGGGCCGCCCAGGACGAGCAGTACTTC	CASSATARAAQDEQYF
TRBJ1-1	15	.	TRBD1	TRBV6-5	TGTGCCAGCAGTTACACGGGACAGGGGTCTAGGGAAGCTTTCTTT	CASSYTGQGSREAFF
TRBJ1-2	14	once	TRBD1	TRBV3-1/TRBV3-2	TGTGCCAGCACCCAAAGGGGGCTGGGTTATGGCTACACCTTC	CASTQRGLGYGYTF
TRBJ2-1	15	.	TRBD2	TRBV27	TGTGCCAGCAGTTTAGGGCGGGGGGGCTTTAGGGAGCAGTTCTTC	CASSLGRGGFREQFF
TRBJ1-2	13	.	.	TRBV28	TGTGCCACCAGGCGCTATTCTAACTATGGCTACACCTTC	CATRRYSNYGYTF
TRBJ2-3	13	.	TRBD2	TRBV28	TGTGCCAGCAGTGGACTAGCGGGAGATACGCAGTATTTT	CASSGLAGDTQYF
TRBJ2-7	14	.	TRBD1	TRBV5-6	TGTGCCAGCACCCGGACAGGGCCCTCCTACGAGCAGTACTTC	CASTRTGPSYEQYF
TRBJ1-2	13	.	.	TRBV4-2	TGTGCCAGCAGCCAAGGGGAGGTTTATGGCTACACCTTC	CASSQGEVYGYTF
TRBJ2-1	19	.	TRBD2	TRBV7-8	TGTGCCAGCAGCTTAGGGTCCAGGAGTAGCGGGAGTCACCACAATGAGCAGTTCTTC	CASSLGSRSSGSHHNEQFF
TRBJ1-2	15	.	TRBD1	TRBV2	TGTGCCAGCACCCTCAGGGGGGAGTATCACTATGGCTACACCTTC	CASTLRGEYHYGYTF
TRBJ2-1	14	.	TRBD2	TRBV7-3	TGTGCCAGCAGCTCCCCGGGGGGTAAGGATGAGCAGTTCTTC	CASSSPGGKDEQFF
TRBJ2-1	14	.	.	TRBV3-1/TRBV3-2	TGTGCCAGCAGCCAGAAACAGGGCTACAATGAGCAGTTCTTC	CASSQKQGYNEQFF
TRBJ1-6	15	few	.	TRBV18	TGTGCCAGCTCCAACCAGGTGGTTTGGAATTCACCCCTCCACTTT	CASSNQVVWNSPLHF
TRBJ2-2	18	few	TRBD1	TRBV5-5	TGTGCCAGCAGCTTGATAAGATGGACAGGGGGCCAGACCGGGGAGCTGTTTTTT	CASSLIRWTGGQTGELFF
TRBJ2-7	12	once	TRBD1	TRBV6-6	TGTGCCAGCAGACAGGGGACCTACGAGCAGTACTTC	CASRQGTYEQYF
TRBJ2-1	18	.	.	TRBV3-1/TRBV3-2	TGTGCCAGCAGCCCGACCCAGGGGTTGAGCAGCTCCTACAATGAGCAGTTCTTC	CASSPTQGLSSSYNEQFF
TRBJ2-1	13	once	TRBD2	TRBV30	TGTGCCTGGTTGAGCGGGAGCCGGAATGAGCAGTTCTTC	CAWLSGSRNEQFF
TRBJ2-1	12	once	.	TRBV24-1	TGTGCCACCAGGTCGGTATACAATGAGCAGTTCTTC	CATRSVYNEQFF
TRBJ2-4	15	once	TRBD1	TRBV10-3	TGTGCCATCAGTGGTTTACAGGGGGGTGAAAACATTCAGTACTTC	CAISGLQGGENIQYF
TRBJ2-3	15	.	TRBD1	TRBV30	TGTGCCTGGAGTGACGGGACAGGGGGAACAGATACGCAGTATTTT	CAWSDGTGGTDTQYF
TRBJ2-2	16	.	TRBD1	TRBV9	TGTGCCAGCAGCGCCAGGACAGGGGGCTACACCGGGGAGCTGTTTTTT	CASSARTGGYTGELFF
TRBJ2-7	13	.	.	TRBV6-1	TGTGCCAGCAGTGAAGCGCTTCGAGGGGAGCAGTACTTC	CASSEALRGEQYF
TRBJ1-2	13	.	TRBD1	TRBV7-9	TGTGCCAGCAGCCCCGACAGGGTTCGGGGCTACACCTTC	CASSPDRVRGYTF
TRBJ2-3	15	.	TRBD2	TRBV2	TGTGCCAGCCGCCTGCTAGCGGGAGTGGCAGATACGCAGTATTTT	CASRLLAGVADTQYF
TRBJ2-1	16	once	.	TRBV27	TGTGCCAGCAGTTCCCGGCTGCGGGAATGGGACAATGAGCAGTTCTTC	CASSSRLREWDNEQFF
TRBJ1-1	12	.	.	TRBV12-3/TRBV12-4	TGTGCCAGCAGGCTTAACATCGCCGAAGCTTTCTTT	CASRLNIAEAFF
TRBJ2-2	17	.	TRBD1	TRBV7-2	TGTGCCAGCAGCTTAATCGGGACAGGCAGGTTGACCGGGGAGCTGTTTTTT	CASSLIGTGRLTGELFF
TRBJ1-3	15	.	.	TRBV10-3	TGTGCCATGGGGACTCAGGGTGTGTCTGGAAACACCATATATTTT	CAMGTQGVSGNTIYF
TRBJ1-6	16	.	TRBD1	TRBV10-3	TGTGCCATCAGTGAGAATGAGGACAGGTGGAATTCACCCCTCCACTTT	CAISENEDRWNSPLHF
TRBJ1-3	15	once	.	TRBV3-1/TRBV3-2	TGTGCCAGCAGCCCCCGGTACGACTCTGGAAACACCATATATTTT	CASSPRYDSGNTIYF
TRBJ1-2	17	.	TRBD1	TRBV28	TGTGCCAGCAACTTCCCCCCCGGACAGGGGATCTCCTATGGCTACACCTTC	CASNFPPGQGISYGYTF
TRBJ2-7	12	.	.	TRBV29-1	TGCAGCGTTAATGGGCCTTCCTACGAGCAGTACTTC	CSVNGPSYEQYF
TRBJ1-4	15	.	.	TRBV14	TGTGCCAGCAGCCAGAATCGACAGTCCAATGAAAAACTGTTTTTT	CASSQNRQSNEKLFF
TRBJ2-7	17	.	.	TRBV10-3	TGTGCCATCAGTGAGTTCGGAGTCTCCACTTTAAATTACGAGCAGTACTTC	CAISEFGVSTLNYEQYF
TRBJ2-5	13	.	TRBD1	TRBV3-1/TRBV3-2	TGTGCCAGCAGCCTCCAGGGGGCTGAGACCCAGTACTTC	CASSLQGAETQYF
TRBJ2-7	16	many	.	TRBV19	TGTGCCAGTAGTATATCTACAGGGCCCATCTCCTACGAGCAGTACTTC	CASSISTGPISYEQYF
TRBJ2-7	13	.	.	TRBV28	TGTGCCAGCAGTTTATTCAGGGGAGACGAGCAGTACTTC	CASSLFRGDEQYF